What follows are 9 T cell receptor beta chains derived from one specimen sequenced in a study of blood T cell repertoires in COVID-19. Sequencing was performed with immunoSEQ multiplex PCR; in TCRdb, only in-frame clones are kept and a portion is missing. The data contain 250,000 or so clones, roughly 80% of them singletons. The sample was peripheral blood. These receptor sequences come from a man aged 80 or over with acute or convalescent COVID-19.

This chain links TRBV24-1 with TRBJ2-2, with D tentatively TRBD2 (6 bases). The ends were cut back, 2 bases at V and 1 base at J, with 10 bases in the middle. Looked up from germline, CDR1 is KGHDR and CDR2 is SFDVKD. The CDR3 is made up of 16 amino acids. The CDR3 nucleotides are TGTGCCACCAGTGATTCGCGGGGTGAGAACACCGGGGAGCTGTTTTTT. It codes for CATSDSRGENTGELFF.

This chain connects TRBV27 to TRBJ1-1; a possible D gene is TRBD1 (5 bases). V lost 1 base and J 0 bases, leaving 12 bases between the germline ends. Germline V gene data show CDR1 as MNHEY and CDR2 as SMNVEV (reference sequence). The CDR3 has 16 residues. The CDR3 region is CASSLFVDRLNTEAFF. CDR3 DNA: TGTGCCAGCAGTTTATTCGTAGACAGATTGAACACTGAAGCTTTCTTT.

The chain uses TRBV9 and TRBJ2-7; tentatively, D is TRBD2 (5 bases). CDR3 length: 14 amino acids. Trimming cost V 3 bases and J 7 bases, with 17 bases left between them. Germline V gene data show CDR1 as SGDLS and CDR2 as YYNGEE. CDR3 bases: TGTGCCAGCAGCGCCAGCGGTTCCCTAGGTGAGCAGTACTTC. Translating it yields CASSASGSLGEQYF.

The V and J genes are TRBV5-4 and TRBJ2-3; no reliable D call. The ends were cut back, 0 bases at V and 7 bases at J, with 9 bases in the middle. Germline V CDR1 and CDR2: SGHNT, YYREEE (reference sequence). The CDR3 spans 13 residues. CDR3 nucleotides: TGTGCCAGCAGCTTGGAAACTCTCAATACGCAGTATTTT. This encodes CASSLETLNTQYF.

The rearrangement joins TRBV11-2 to TRBJ1-3; tentative D call: TRBD1 (6 bases). This CDR3 spans 17 amino acids. Germline V lookup: CDR1 SGHAT, CDR2 FQNNGV. V was pared by 7 bases and J by 0 bases, with 19 bases between. The CDR3 DNA reads as TGTGCCAGCACCCCCACTGGGGGCCCCAACTCTGGAAACACCATATATTTT. Its translation: CASTPTGGPNSGNTIYF.

The CDR3 sequence: CAWAGQGTSNQPQHF. CDR3 in DNA: TGTGCCTGGGCCGGACAGGGAACCAGCAATCAGCCCCAGCATTTT. The chain couples TRBV30 to TRBJ1-5, with TRBD1 matching over 8 bases. CDR1 is GTSNPN, CDR2 SVGIG, per germline (reference sequence). V lost 5 bases, J lost 1 base, and 7 bases stayed unmatched. This CDR3 is built from 15 residues.

This chain joins TRBV6-1 and TRBJ1-5; the match to TRBD1 covers 9 bases. CDR1 and CDR2 from the germline V gene are MNHNS and SASEGT. This CDR3 has 15 residues. Trimming removed 3 bases from V and 2 bases from J; junction bases left unmatched: 2. CDR3 region: CASSDRTGGNQPQHF. The DNA of the CDR3 is TGTGCCAGCAGTGATAGGACAGGGGGCAATCAGCCCCAGCATTTT.

The chain carries TRBV21-1 and TRBJ1-5. TRBV21-1 is a pseudogene segment. The CDR3 contains 15 residues. The CDR3 DNA is TGTGCCAGCAGCAATTATTCGGGGGGCAATCAGCCCCAGCATTTT. Amino acids: CASSNYSGGNQPQHF.

The chain has TRBV18 and TRBJ2-7; D might be TRBD1 (5 bases). The CDR3 sequence is 15 residues long. Germline V CDR1 and CDR2: KGHSH, LQKENI. V lost 0 bases and J 3 bases, leaving 12 bases between the germline ends. CDR3 bases: TGTGCCAGCTCACCACCGGGGCAGACCCTCTACGAGCAGTACTTC. It is translated as CASSPPGQTLYEQYF.